The rows below give T cell receptor beta chains drawn from one sample of a study of blood T cell dynamics during melanoma immunotherapy. Repertoires were generated with immunoSEQ multiplex PCR, while TCRdb's copy carries only in-frame clones and drops some. This sample has a few hundred clones, with around 78% found just once. Sequenced material: CD8+ T cells from blood, taken from a patient treated with checkpoint blockade. The receptors originated from a human donor with melanoma. Each CDR3 is given with its conserved first and last residue. A D gene is named only where the DNA matches it firmly. Not every row has a clone size; where given, it reads once, few, many or a size class.

. | TRBD2 | TRBJ2-2 | TRBV9 | 17 | CASSPAGTGGPNGELFF | TGTGCCAGCAGCCCAGCGGGGACGGGGGGGCCTAACGGGGAGCTGTTTTTT
few | . | TRBJ1-1 | TRBV4-1 | 15 | CASSQAGGLDTEAFF | TGCGCCAGCAGCCAAGCGGGGGGGTTGGATACTGAAGCTTTCTTT
. | TRBD2 | TRBJ2-7 | TRBV29-1 | 15 | CSVVGGLAGAYEQYF | TGCAGCGTTGTCGGTGGGCTAGCGGGAGCCTACGAGCAGTACTTC
. | . | TRBJ2-7 | TRBV30 | 14 | CAWSARVAPYEQYF | TGTGCCTGGAGTGCGCGCGTGGCCCCCTACGAGCAGTACTTC
. | . | TRBJ2-7 | TRBV5-6 | 11 | CASSAQGEQYF | TGTGCCAGCAGCGCACAGGGCGAGCAGTACTTC
. | TRBD2 | TRBJ2-1 | TRBV2 | 14 | CASPGGGTYNEQFF | TGTGCCAGCCCCGGCGGGGGAACCTACAATGAGCAGTTCTTC
. | TRBD1 | TRBJ2-7 | TRBV30 | 14 | CAWSVGGQLYEQYF | TGTGCCTGGAGTGTAGGGGGCCAGCTCTACGAGCAGTACTTC
. | TRBD2 | TRBJ2-1 | TRBV7-6 | 16 | CASSLPPAGLYNEQFF | TGTGCCAGCAGCTTACCCCCAGCGGGACTCTACAATGAGCAGTTCTTC
. | . | TRBJ1-1 | TRBV19 | 14 | CASSLQTVNTEAFF | TGTGCCAGTAGTCTACAGACGGTGAACACTGAAGCTTTCTTT
. | . | TRBJ2-7 | TRBV11-2 | 14 | CASSLAAGIYEQYF | TGTGCCAGCAGCTTAGCGGCAGGGATCTACGAGCAGTACTTC
. | TRBD1 | TRBJ2-7 | TRBV7-9 | 16 | CASSHPPSGGVYEQYF | TGTGCCAGCAGCCACCCCCCGTCAGGGGGCGTGTACGAGCAGTACTTC
few | . | TRBJ2-1 | TRBV18 | 16 | CASSPPTSGPNNEQFF | TGTGCCAGCTCACCACCGACGTCAGGGCCCAACAATGAGCAGTTCTTC
. | . | TRBJ2-1 | TRBV7-9 | 15 | CASSLGARTGNEQFF | TGTGCCAGCAGCTTAGGCGCTAGAACCGGCAATGAGCAGTTCTTC
. | . | TRBJ2-1 | TRBV5-6 | 16 | CASSPRGGVLYNEQFF | TGTGCCAGCAGCCCCCGAGGAGGGGTCCTATACAATGAGCAGTTCTTC
. | . | TRBJ1-1 | TRBV14 | 13 | CASSQGSVTEAFF | TGTGCCAGCAGCCAAGGAAGCGTAACTGAAGCTTTCTTT
. | TRBD1 | TRBJ1-1 | TRBV5-1 | 16 | CASSLGDRGRVPEAFF | TGCGCCAGCAGCTTGGGGGACAGGGGGCGAGTCCCTGAAGCTTTCTTT
. | TRBD1 | TRBJ2-7 | TRBV19 | 14 | CASSIGTGSYEQYF | TGTGCCAGTAGTATCGGGACAGGTAGCTACGAGCAGTACTTC
. | . | TRBJ2-3 | TRBV10-2 | 15 | CASSLLDGSTDTQYF | TGCGCCAGCAGCCTACTAGATGGGAGCACAGATACGCAGTATTTT
. | . | TRBJ2-2 | TRBV7-9 | 12 | CASSSSTGELFF | TGTGCCAGCAGCTCCAGCACCGGGGAGCTGTTTTTT
. | TRBD2 | TRBJ2-5 | TRBV4-1 | 20 | CASSQDGAASGGTLQETQYF | TGCGCCAGCAGCCAAGATGGTGCGGCTAGCGGGGGGACCCTCCAAGAGACCCAGTACTTC
. | . | TRBJ2-7 | TRBV4-1 | 13 | CASSQEGGLEQYF | TGCGCCAGCAGCCAAGAAGGGGGACTTGAGCAGTACTTC
. | TRBD2 | TRBJ2-5 | TRBV28 | 16 | CASSFPAGGGRETQYF | TGTGCCAGCAGTTTTCCGGCGGGAGGAGGAAGGGAGACCCAGTACTTC